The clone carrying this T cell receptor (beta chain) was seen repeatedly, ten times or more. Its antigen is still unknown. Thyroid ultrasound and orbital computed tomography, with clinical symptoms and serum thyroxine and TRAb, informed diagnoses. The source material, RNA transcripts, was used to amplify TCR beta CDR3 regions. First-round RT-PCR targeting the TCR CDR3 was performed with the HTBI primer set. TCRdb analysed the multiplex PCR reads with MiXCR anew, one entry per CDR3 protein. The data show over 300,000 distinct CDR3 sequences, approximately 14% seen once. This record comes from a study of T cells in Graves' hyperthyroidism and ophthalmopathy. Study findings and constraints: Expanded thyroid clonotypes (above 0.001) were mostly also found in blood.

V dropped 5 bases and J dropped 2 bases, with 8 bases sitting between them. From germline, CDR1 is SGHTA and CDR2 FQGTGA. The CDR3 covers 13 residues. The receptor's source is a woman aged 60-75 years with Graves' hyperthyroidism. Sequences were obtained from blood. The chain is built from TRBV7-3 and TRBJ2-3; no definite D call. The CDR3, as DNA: TGTGCCAGCAGCCAAGGCGTCACAGATACGCAGTATTTT. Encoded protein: CASSQGVTDTQYF.